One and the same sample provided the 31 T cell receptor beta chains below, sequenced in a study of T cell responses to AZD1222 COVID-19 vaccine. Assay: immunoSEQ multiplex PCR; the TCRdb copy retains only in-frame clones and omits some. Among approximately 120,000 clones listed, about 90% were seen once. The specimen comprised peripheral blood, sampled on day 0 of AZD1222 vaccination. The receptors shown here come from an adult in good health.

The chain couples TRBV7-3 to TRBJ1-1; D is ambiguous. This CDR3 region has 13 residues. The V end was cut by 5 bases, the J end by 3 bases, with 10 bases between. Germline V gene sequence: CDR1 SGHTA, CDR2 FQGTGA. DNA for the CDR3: TGTGCCAGCAGCCCCTTGAGCCACACTGAAGCTTTCTTT. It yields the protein CASSPLSHTEAFF.

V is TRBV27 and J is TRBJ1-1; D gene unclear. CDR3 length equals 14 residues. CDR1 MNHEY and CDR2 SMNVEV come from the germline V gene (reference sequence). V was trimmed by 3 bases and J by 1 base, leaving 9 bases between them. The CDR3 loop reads CASSLGGKNTEAFF. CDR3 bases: TGTGCCAGCAGTTTGGGAGGGAAGAACACTGAAGCTTTCTTT.

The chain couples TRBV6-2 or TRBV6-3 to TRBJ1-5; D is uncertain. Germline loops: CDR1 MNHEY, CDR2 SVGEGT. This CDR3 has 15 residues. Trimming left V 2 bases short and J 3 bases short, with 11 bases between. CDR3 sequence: CASSYVGQFNQPQHF. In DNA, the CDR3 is TGTGCCAGCAGTTACGTAGGGCAGTTCAATCAGCCCCAGCATTTT.

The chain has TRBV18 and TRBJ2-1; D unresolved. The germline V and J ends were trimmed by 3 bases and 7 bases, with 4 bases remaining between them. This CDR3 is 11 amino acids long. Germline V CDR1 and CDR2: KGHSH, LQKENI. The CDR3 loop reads CASSPGNEQFF. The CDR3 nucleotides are TGTGCCAGCTCACCTGGAAATGAGCAGTTCTTC.

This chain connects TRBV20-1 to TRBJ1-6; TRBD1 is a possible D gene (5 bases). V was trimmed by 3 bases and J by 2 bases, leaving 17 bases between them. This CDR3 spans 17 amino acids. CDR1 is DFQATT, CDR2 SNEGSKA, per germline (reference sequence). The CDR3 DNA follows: TGCAGTGCTAGTCCCGCACAGGCCCCTACCTATAATTCACCCCTCCACTTT. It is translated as CSASPAQAPTYNSPLHF.

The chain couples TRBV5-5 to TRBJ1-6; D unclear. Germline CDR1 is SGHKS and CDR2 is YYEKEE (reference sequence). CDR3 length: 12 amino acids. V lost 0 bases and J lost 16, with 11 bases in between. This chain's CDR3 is CASSLDGPTLHF. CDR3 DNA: TGTGCCAGCAGCTTGGACGGGCCCACACTCCACTTT.

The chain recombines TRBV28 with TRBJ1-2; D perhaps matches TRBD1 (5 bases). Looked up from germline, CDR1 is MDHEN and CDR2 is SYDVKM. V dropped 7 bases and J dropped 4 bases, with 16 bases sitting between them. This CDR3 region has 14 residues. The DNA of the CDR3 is TGTGCCAGCACGAATGGCAGGGCCATCTATGGCTACACCTTC. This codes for CASTNGRAIYGYTF.

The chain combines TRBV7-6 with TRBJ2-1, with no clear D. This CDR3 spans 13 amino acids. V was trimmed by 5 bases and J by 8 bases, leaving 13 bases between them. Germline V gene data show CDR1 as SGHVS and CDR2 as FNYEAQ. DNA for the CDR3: TGTGCCAGCAGCCCCCAGGATGGCGATGAGCAGTTCTTC. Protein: CASSPQDGDEQFF.

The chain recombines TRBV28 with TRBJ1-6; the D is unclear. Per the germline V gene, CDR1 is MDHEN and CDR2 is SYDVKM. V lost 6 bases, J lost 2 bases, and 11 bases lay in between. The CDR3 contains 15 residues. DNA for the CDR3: TGTGCCAGCAGATTCCGGGGAGCCTATAATTCACCCCTCCACTTT. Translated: CASRFRGAYNSPLHF.

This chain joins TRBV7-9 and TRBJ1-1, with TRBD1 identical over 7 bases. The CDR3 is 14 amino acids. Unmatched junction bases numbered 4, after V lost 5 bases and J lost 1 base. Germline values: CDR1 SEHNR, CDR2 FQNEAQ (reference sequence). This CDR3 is CASSADRKNTEAFF. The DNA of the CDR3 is TGTGCCAGCAGCGCGGACAGGAAGAACACTGAAGCTTTCTTT. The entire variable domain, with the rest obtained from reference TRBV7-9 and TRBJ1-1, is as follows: DTGVSQNPRHKITKRGQNVTFRCDPISEHNRLYWYRQTLGQGPEFLTYFQNEAQLEKSRLLSDRFSAERPKGSFSTLEIQRTEQGDSAMYLCASSADRKNTEAFFGQGTRLTVV.

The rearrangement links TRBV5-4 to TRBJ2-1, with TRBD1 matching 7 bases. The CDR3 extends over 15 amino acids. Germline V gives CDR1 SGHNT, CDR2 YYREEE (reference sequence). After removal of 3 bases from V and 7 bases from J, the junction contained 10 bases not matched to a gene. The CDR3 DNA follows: TGTGCCAGCAGCTGGGGGACAGCAAACTCGAATGAGCAGTTCTTC. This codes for CASSWGTANSNEQFF.

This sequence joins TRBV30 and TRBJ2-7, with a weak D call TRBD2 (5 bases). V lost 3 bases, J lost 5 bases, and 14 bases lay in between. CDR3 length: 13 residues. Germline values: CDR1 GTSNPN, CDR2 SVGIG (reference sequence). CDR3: CAWRRVSINEQYF. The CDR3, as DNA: TGTGCCTGGAGGCGGGTCTCGATCAACGAGCAGTACTTC.

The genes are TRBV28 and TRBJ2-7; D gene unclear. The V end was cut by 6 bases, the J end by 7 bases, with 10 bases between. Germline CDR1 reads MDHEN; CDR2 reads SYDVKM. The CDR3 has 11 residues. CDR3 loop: CASSDMGEQYF. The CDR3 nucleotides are TGTGCCAGCAGCGACATGGGGGAGCAGTACTTC. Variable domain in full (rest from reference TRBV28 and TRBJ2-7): DVKVTQSSRYLVKRTGEKVFLECVQDMDHENMFWYRQDPGLGLRLIYFSYDVKMKEKGDIPEGYSVSREKKERFSLILESASTNQTSMYLCASSDMGEQYFGPGTRLTVT.

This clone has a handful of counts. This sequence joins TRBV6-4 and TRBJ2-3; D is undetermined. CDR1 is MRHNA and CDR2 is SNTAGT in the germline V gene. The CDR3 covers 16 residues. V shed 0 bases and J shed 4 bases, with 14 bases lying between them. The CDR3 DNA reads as TGTGCCAGCAGTGACTCGTCTCTATCGCGCCCAGATACGCAGTATTTT. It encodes CASSDSSLSRPDTQYF.

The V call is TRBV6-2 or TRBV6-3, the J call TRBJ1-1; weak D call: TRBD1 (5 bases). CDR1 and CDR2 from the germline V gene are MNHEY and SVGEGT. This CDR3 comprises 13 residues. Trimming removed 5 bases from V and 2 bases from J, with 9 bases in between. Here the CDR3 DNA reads TGTGCCAGCAGTGCTCAGGGTAACACTGAAGCTTTCTTT. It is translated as CASSAQGNTEAFF.

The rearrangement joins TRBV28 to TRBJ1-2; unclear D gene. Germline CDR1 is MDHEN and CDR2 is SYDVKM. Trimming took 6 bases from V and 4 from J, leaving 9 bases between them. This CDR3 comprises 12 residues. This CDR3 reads CASRRTVYGYTF. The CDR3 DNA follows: TGTGCCAGCAGGCGGACGGTCTATGGCTACACCTTC.

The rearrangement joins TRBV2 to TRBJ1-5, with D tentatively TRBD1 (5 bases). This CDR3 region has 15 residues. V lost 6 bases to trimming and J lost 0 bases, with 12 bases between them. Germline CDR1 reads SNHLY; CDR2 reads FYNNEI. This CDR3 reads CASRQGDNSNQPQHF. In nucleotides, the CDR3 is TGTGCCAGCAGGCAGGGAGATAATAGCAATCAGCCCCAGCATTTT.

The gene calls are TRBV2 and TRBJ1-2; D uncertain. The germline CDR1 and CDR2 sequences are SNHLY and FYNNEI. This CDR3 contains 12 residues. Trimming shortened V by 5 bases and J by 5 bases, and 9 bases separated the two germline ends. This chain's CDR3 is CASSPLLYGYTF. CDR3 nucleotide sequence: TGTGCCAGCAGTCCCCTTCTGTATGGCTACACCTTC.

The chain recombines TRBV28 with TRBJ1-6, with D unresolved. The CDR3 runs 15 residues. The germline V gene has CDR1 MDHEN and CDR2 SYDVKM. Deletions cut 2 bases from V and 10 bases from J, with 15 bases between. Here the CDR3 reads CASSLPGGGGSPLHF. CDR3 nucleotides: TGTGCCAGCAGTTTACCCGGAGGCGGTGGGTCACCCCTCCACTTT.

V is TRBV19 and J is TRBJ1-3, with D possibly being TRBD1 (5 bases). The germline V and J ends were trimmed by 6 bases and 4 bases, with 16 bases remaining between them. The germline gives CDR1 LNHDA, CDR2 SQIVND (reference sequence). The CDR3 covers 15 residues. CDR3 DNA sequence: TGTGCCAGTAGCCCTCGAGGGACCGGAGGAAACACCATATATTTT. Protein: CASSPRGTGGNTIYF.

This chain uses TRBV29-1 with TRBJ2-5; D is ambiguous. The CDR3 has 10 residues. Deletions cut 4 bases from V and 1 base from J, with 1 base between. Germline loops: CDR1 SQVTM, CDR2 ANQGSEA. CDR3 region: CSVAQETQYF. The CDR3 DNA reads TGCAGCGTTGCCCAAGAGACCCAGTACTTC.

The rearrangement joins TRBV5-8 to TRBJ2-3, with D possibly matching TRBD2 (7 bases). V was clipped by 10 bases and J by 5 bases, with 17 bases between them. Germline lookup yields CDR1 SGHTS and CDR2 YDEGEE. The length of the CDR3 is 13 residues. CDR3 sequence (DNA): TGTGCCGGTAACCGGGGGGCCCAAGATACGCAGTATTTT. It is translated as CAGNRGAQDTQYF.

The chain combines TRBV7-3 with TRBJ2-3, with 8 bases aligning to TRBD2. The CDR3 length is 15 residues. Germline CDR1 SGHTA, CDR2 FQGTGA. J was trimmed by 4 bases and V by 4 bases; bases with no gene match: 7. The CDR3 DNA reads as TGTGCCAGCAGCTCCGGGACTAGGTTCCCAGATACGCAGTATTTT. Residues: CASSSGTRFPDTQYF.

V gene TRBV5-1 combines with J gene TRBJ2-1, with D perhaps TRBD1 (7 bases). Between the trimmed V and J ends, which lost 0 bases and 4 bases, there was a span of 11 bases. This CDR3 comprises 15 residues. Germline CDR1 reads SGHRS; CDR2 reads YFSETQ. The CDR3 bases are TGCGCCAGCAGCTTGGGGCCAGGGGGGTACAATGAGCAGTTCTTC. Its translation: CASSLGPGGYNEQFF. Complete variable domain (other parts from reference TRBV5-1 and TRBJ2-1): KAGVTQTPRYLIKTRGQQVTLSCSPISGHRSVSWYQQTPGQGLQFLFEYFSETQRNKGNFPGRFSGRQFSNSRSEMNVSTLELGDSALYLCASSLGPGGYNEQFFGPGTRLTVL.

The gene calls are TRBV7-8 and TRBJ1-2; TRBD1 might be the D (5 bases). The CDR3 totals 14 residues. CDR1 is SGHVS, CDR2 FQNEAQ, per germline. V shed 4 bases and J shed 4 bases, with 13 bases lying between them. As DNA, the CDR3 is TGTGCCAGCAGCTCAAAGGCGGGACCCTATGGCTACACCTTC. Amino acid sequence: CASSSKAGPYGYTF. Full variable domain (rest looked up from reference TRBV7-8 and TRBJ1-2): GAGVSQSPRYKVAKRGQDVALRCDPISGHVSLFWYQQALGQGPEFLTYFQNEAQLDKSGLPSDRFFAERPEGSVSTLKIQRTQQEDSAVYLCASSSKAGPYGYTFGSGTRLTVV.

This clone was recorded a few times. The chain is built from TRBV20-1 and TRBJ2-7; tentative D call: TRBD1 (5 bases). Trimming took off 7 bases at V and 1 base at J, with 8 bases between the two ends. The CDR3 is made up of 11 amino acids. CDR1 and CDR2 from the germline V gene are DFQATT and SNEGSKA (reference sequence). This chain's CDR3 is CSGQGSYEQYF. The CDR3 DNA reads TGCAGTGGCCAGGGTTCCTACGAGCAGTACTTC.

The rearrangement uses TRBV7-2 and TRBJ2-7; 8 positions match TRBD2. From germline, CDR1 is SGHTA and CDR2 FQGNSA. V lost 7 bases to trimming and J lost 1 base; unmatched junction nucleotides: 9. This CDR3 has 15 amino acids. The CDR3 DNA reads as TGTGCCAGCACCCCTCGGGGGGGAGGATCCTACGAGCAGTACTTC. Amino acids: CASTPRGGGSYEQYF.

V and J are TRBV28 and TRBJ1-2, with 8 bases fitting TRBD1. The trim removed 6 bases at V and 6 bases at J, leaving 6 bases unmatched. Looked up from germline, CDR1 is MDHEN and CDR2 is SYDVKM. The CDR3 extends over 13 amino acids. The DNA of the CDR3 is TGTGCCAGCAGACGGACAGGGTTTGATGGCTACACCTTC. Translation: CASRRTGFDGYTF.

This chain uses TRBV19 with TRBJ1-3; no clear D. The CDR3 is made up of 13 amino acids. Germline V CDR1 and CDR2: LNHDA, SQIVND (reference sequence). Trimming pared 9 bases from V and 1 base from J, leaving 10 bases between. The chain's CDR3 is CASQPGSGNTIYF. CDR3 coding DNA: TGTGCCAGCCAACCTGGATCTGGAAACACCATATATTTT.

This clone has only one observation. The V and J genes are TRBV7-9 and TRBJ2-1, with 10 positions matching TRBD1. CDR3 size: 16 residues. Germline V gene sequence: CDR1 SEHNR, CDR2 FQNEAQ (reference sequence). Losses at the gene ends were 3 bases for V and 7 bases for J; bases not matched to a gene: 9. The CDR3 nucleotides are TGTGCCAGCAGCTTTATGACAGGGGGCCGGGGTAATGAGCAGTTCTTC. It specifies CASSFMTGGRGNEQFF.

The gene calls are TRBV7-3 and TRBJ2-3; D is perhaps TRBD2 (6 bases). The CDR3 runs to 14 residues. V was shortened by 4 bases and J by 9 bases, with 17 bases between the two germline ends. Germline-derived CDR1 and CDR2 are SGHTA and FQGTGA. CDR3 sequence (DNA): TGTGCCAGCAGCTCCGCCCAGGGTAGCGGAACGCAGTATTTT. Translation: CASSSAQGSGTQYF.